The source of this T cell receptor beta chain is a study of control samples from healthy donors and cancer patients. Per germline, CDR1 MNHEY and CDR2 SVGAGI. The V and J ends lost 0 bases and 4 bases respectively, with 7 bases between them. The CDR3 contains 14 residues. Method: immunoSEQ multiplex PCR; TCRdb's copy keeps in-frame clones and lacks some. The sample comprises fewer than 150,000 clones, roughly nine tenths of which are singletons, and less than 9.5% rests with the top ten. The clonotype was recovered from a young woman in good health. The chain couples TRBV6-5 to TRBJ2-1, with D uncertain. Sequencing was done on a sample of blood. The DNA for the CDR3 is TGTGCCAGCAGTTACTCTCAGGCTTACAATGAGCAGTTCTTC. This encodes CASSYSQAYNEQFF.